The 18 T cell receptor beta chains listed next were all sequenced from one sample in a study of blood T cell repertoires in COVID-19 (dated by TCRdb to about 2020). Receptor amplification or capture employed the immunoSEQ multiplex PCR assay. In its TCRdb copy, this immuneACCESS table keeps in-frame sequences only and misses some clones. Where compared with another copy, unresolved V genes explain less than half of these, and the others have no known cause. This sample has hundreds of thousands of clones in its table, and 88% of those were observed once. The top ten clonotypes cover approximately 2% of the sample. The sequencing sample was made of PBMCs or T cells enriched from blood (not recorded which). The receptors were sampled from a woman aged 40 to 50 with acute COVID-19.

The chain recombines TRBV30 with TRBJ2-1, with 13 bases fitting TRBD2. This CDR3 comprises 15 residues. In germline, CDR1 is GTSNPN, CDR2 SVGIG (reference sequence). J lost 4 bases, V lost 2 bases, and 2 bases had no gene match. As DNA, the CDR3 is TGTGCCTGGAGTTCGGGACTAGCGGGGTACAATGAGCAGTTCTTC. This gives the protein CAWSSGLAGYNEQFF.

This rearrangement joins TRBV30 to TRBJ1-6, with D possibly matching TRBD1 (6 bases). The CDR3 consists of 14 residues. Germline V gene sequence: CDR1 GTSNPN, CDR2 SVGIG (reference sequence). Trimming took 3 bases from V and 7 from J, leaving 13 bases between them. CDR3 amino acids: CAWSRGSGNSPLHF. CDR3 bases: TGTGCCTGGAGCAGGGGAAGTGGGAATTCACCCCTCCACTTT. The variable domain in full, completed from reference TRBV30 and TRBJ1-6, reads SQTIHQWPATLVQPVGSPLSLECTVEGTSNPNLYWYRQAAGRGLQLLFYSVGIGQISSEVPQNLSASRPQDRQFILSSKKLLLSDSGFYLCAWSRGSGNSPLHFGNGTRLTVT.

This chain uses TRBV5-1 with TRBJ2-5; 8 nucleotides align to TRBD1. The CDR3 extends over 15 amino acids. After removal of 3 bases from V and 2 bases from J, the junction contained 6 bases not matched to a gene. CDR1 and CDR2 from the germline V gene are SGHRS and YFSETQ. This CDR3 reads CASSWTGQLQETQYF. CDR3 DNA sequence: TGCGCCAGCAGCTGGACAGGGCAATTACAAGAGACCCAGTACTTC.

This rearrangement joins TRBV5-6 to TRBJ2-1; 8 bases align to TRBD2. The CDR3 totals 18 residues. The germline V gene has CDR1 SGHDT and CDR2 YYEEEE. Trimming took 0 bases from V and 8 from J; bases not matched to a gene: 16. The CDR3 loop reads CASSLASGLALGIDEQFF. CDR3 nucleotides: TGTGCCAGCAGCTTGGCGTCCGGACTAGCTCTTGGTATTGATGAGCAGTTCTTC.

The V call is TRBV15, the J call TRBJ1-3; 9 nucleotides line up with TRBD1. With 3 bases clipped from V and 4 bases from J, the junction kept 7 bases outside the gene matches. CDR1 is LNHNV, CDR2 YYDKDF, per germline (reference sequence). The CDR3 totals 16 residues. In nucleotides, the CDR3 is TGTGCCACCAGCAGTCATACAGGGGGCGCGGGAAACACCATATATTTT. Encoded protein: CATSSHTGGAGNTIYF.

The chain uses TRBV30 and TRBJ2-2, with 11 nucleotides matching TRBD1. V shed 7 bases, J shed 4 bases, and the junction held 8 bases outside the gene matches. This CDR3 region has 15 residues. The germline V gene has CDR1 GTSNPN and CDR2 SVGIG (reference sequence). The CDR3 DNA sequence: TGTGCCTCGGATGAGGGGACAGGGGGCACCGGGGAGCTGTTTTTT. Protein product: CASDEGTGGTGELFF. Variable domain in full (rest from reference TRBV30 and TRBJ2-2): SQTIHQWPATLVQPVGSPLSLECTVEGTSNPNLYWYRQAAGRGLQLLFYSVGIGQISSEVPQNLSASRPQDRQFILSSKKLLLSDSGFYLCASDEGTGGTGELFFGEGSRLTVL.

V and J are TRBV24-1 and TRBJ2-2, with D tentatively TRBD2 (6 bases). Trimming removed 6 bases at V and 1 base at J, with 8 bases between. Germline CDR1 is KGHDR and CDR2 is SFDVKD. This CDR3 spans 14 amino acids. Here the CDR3 reads CATSLGGNTGELFF. Written as DNA, the CDR3 is TGTGCCACCAGTCTCGGGGGGAACACCGGGGAGCTGTTTTTT.

DNA for the CDR3: TGTGCCAGCAGCCCGGGGCTGACAGGGGTGGACTATGGCTACACCTTC. Encoded protein: CASSPGLTGVDYGYTF. V is TRBV5-4 and J is TRBJ1-2; 8 bases are a match to TRBD1. The germline gives CDR1 SGHNT, CDR2 YYREEE (reference sequence). This CDR3 spans 16 amino acids. J was trimmed by 3 bases and V by 4 bases; bases with no gene match: 11.

The V and J genes are TRBV6-5 and TRBJ1-1; 8 bases map to TRBD1. CDR3 length equals 13 residues. Trimming removed 11 bases from V and 2 bases from J; junction bases left unmatched: 7. Germline lookup yields CDR1 MNHEY and CDR2 SVGAGI. CDR3 in DNA: TGTGCCGGGGGACAGGAGCCAAACACTGAAGCTTTCTTT. This gives the protein CAGGQEPNTEAFF.

This clone came up once. The gene calls are TRBV11-2 and TRBJ2-3; possible D gene TRBD1, 5 bases. This CDR3 comprises 13 residues. V lost 1 base and J lost 4, with 6 bases in between. The germline V gene has CDR1 SGHAT and CDR2 FQNNGV. CDR3 residues: CASSLAQADTQYF. The CDR3 nucleotides read TGTGCCAGCAGCTTAGCACAGGCAGATACGCAGTATTTT.

The chain has TRBV30 and TRBJ1-2; 7 positions agree with TRBD1. This CDR3 contains 13 residues. CDR1 and CDR2 from the germline V gene are GTSNPN and SVGIG (reference sequence). V shed 1 base and J 3 bases; nucleotides not matched to a gene: 2. The CDR3 protein is CAWSEGADYGYTF. The CDR3 DNA reads as TGTGCCTGGAGTGAGGGGGCAGACTATGGCTACACCTTC. The full variable domain, completed using reference TRBV30 and TRBJ1-2, is SQTIHQWPATLVQPVGSPLSLECTVEGTSNPNLYWYRQAAGRGLQLLFYSVGIGQISSEVPQNLSASRPQDRQFILSSKKLLLSDSGFYLCAWSEGADYGYTFGSGTRLTVV.

This clone was counted many times. The V gene is TRBV19, the J gene TRBJ1-1, with D perhaps matching TRBD1 (6 bases). The CDR3 spans 14 residues. Trimming left V 5 bases short and J 2 bases short, with 12 bases between. Germline values: CDR1 LNHDA, CDR2 SQIVND (reference sequence). DNA of the CDR3: TGTGCCAGTAGTCATGGGACATCTAACACTGAAGCTTTCTTT. It specifies CASSHGTSNTEAFF.

The genes are TRBV3-1 (or the pseudogene TRBV3-2) and TRBJ2-3; TRBD2 aligns across 16 bases. The V and J ends lost 5 bases and 5 bases, in that order; junction bases with no gene match: 7. Germline CDR1 and CDR2: LGHDT and YNNKEL (reference sequence). CDR3 size: 17 residues. This chain's CDR3 is CASSTGTSGGAVDTQYF. The CDR3 coding sequence is TGTGCCAGCAGCACCGGGACTAGCGGGGGGGCCGTAGATACGCAGTATTTT.

The genes are TRBV7-6 and TRBJ1-1, with no clear D. Trimming took off 2 bases at V and 0 bases at J, with 10 bases between the two ends. The CDR3 sequence is 15 residues long. Germline CDR1 SGHVS, CDR2 FNYEAQ. CDR3 residues: CASSLRRGLNTEAFF. CDR3 in DNA: TGTGCCAGCAGCTTACGACGAGGGCTGAACACTGAAGCTTTCTTT.

This clone was seen a single time. V and J are TRBV6-5 and TRBJ2-7; TRBD1 is a possible D gene (5 bases). CDR3 length: 14 residues. CDR1 and CDR2 from the germline V gene are MNHEY and SVGAGI. The V end was cut by 6 bases, the J end by 3 bases, with 15 bases between. CDR3 region: CASSQGPPYYEQYF. The DNA for the CDR3 is TGTGCCAGCAGCCAGGGTCCCCCGTACTACGAGCAGTACTTC.

This clone was recorded only once. The rearrangement links TRBV6-5 to TRBJ1-1, with a tentative D call TRBD1 (6 bases). V shed 1 base and J shed 7 bases, with 13 bases lying between them. CDR3 length: 14 amino acids. The V gene's germline CDR1 is MNHEY and CDR2 SVGAGI. CDR3 nucleotide sequence: TGTGCCAGCAGTTACTACAGGGACGAAGGTGAAGCTTTCTTT. It yields the protein CASSYYRDEGEAFF.

V is TRBV30 and J is TRBJ2-2, with no clear D. This CDR3 is 12 amino acids long. Trimming cost V 4 bases and J 6 bases, with 9 bases left between them. Germline V gene lookup returns CDR1 GTSNPN and CDR2 SVGIG (reference sequence). As DNA, the CDR3 is TGTGCCTGGACCTACCCACCCGGGGAGCTGTTTTTT. Translated, it gives CAWTYPPGELFF.

The J gene is TRBJ1-1, the V gene TRBV3-1 (or the pseudogene TRBV3-2); no clear D. Per the germline V gene, CDR1 is LGHDT and CDR2 is YNNKEL (reference sequence). V lost 5 bases and J 1 base, leaving 11 bases between the germline ends. This CDR3 region has 14 residues. The CDR3 sequence: CASSSLPGNTEAFF. The CDR3 DNA reads TGTGCCAGCAGCTCCCTACCGGGGAACACTGAAGCTTTCTTT.